This is a list of T cell receptor beta chains from one sample in a study of CD8 T cells in Susac syndrome. One entry per CDR3 protein, called by TCRdb with MiXCR from the immunoSEQ multiplex PCR reads. Of some 150,000 distinct CDR3 sequences in the sample, roughly 95% were seen once. Sequencing input: CD4+ T cells from PBMCs. The source of these receptors is a human donor with Susac syndrome. The CDR3 runs from the conserved cysteine through the conserved F or W. D genes are given only for firm matches. Clone size is given for some rows only: seen once, a few or many times, or a class if the clone is expanded.

>-|TRBV20-1|TRBJ2-5|-|14
TGCAGTGCCTACATAACAGGGAGTTGGAAGGACCAGTACTTC
CSAYITGSWKDQYF
>once|TRBV10-3|TRBJ1-6|-|14
TGTGCCATCAGTTCCGGCAGGGATGGTTCACCCCTCCACTTT
CAISSGRDGSPLHF
>once|TRBV6-6|TRBJ1-5|TRBD1|15
TGTGCCAGCAATACCGGTGACAGGGGGCGTCAGCCCCAGCATTTT
CASNTGDRGRQPQHF
>-|TRBV13|TRBJ1-2|-|15
TGTGCCAGCAGCTCCCCTCCGGTGACTAACTATGGCTACACCTTC
CASSSPPVTNYGYTF
>-|TRBV5-1|TRBJ2-7|-|14
TGCGCCAGCAGCCTACGGACCCCAACGGCCGAGCAGTACTTC
CASSLRTPTAEQYF
>once|TRBV15|TRBJ2-1|TRBD2|16
TGTGCCACCAGCAGAGATGCGGGACTAGCACGAAGGGAGCAGTTCTTC
CATSRDAGLARREQFF
>-|TRBV20-1|TRBJ2-5|-|13
TGCAGTGCCTTATGGGGGGCCGAGGAGACCCAGTACTTC
CSALWGAEETQYF
>-|TRBV18|TRBJ1-1|-|16
TGTGCCAGCTCACCAAGTTCCAATACCAAGAACACTGAAGCTTTCTTT
CASSPSSNTKNTEAFF
>-|TRBV2|TRBJ1-2|-|14
TGTGCCAGCAGCGTATCCAGTGGGGGCTCTGGCTACACCTTC
CASSVSSGGSGYTF
>once|TRBV12-3/TRBV12-4|TRBJ1-1|TRBD1|14
TGTGCCAGCAGTTTGCACAGGGGGCGAATTGAAGCTTTCTTT
CASSLHRGRIEAFF
>-|TRBV13|TRBJ1-2|TRBD1|16
TGTGCCAGCAGCTTAGGAGGGGGGACAGGGAACTATGGCTACACCTTC
CASSLGGGTGNYGYTF
>-|TRBV5-6|TRBJ2-5|-|14
TGTGCCAGCAGGATGGGACGACGTCAAGAGACCCAGTACTTC
CASRMGRRQETQYF
>-|TRBV20-1|TRBJ1-1|-|13
TGCAGTGCTAGCCCCAATACGAACACTGAAGCTTTCTTT
CSASPNTNTEAFF
>-|TRBV14|TRBJ2-5|-|13
TGTGCCAGCAGCCGAAATAGTGAAAAGACCCAGTACTTC
CASSRNSEKTQYF
>-|TRBV18|TRBJ1-1|-|16
TGTGCCAGCTCACCCGATATCGGACAGCTAGGCACTGAAGCTTTCTTT
CASSPDIGQLGTEAFF
>-|TRBV3-1|TRBJ1-5|-|15
TGTGCCAGCAGCCAAGGGCCCGGGAAAGATCAGCCCCAGCATTTT
CASSQGPGKDQPQHF
>-|TRBV3-1|TRBJ2-5|TRBD1|16
TGTGCCAGCAGCCAGGGCGACAGGGGGCGACGAGAGACCCAGTACTTC
CASSQGDRGRRETQYF
>once|TRBV7-3|TRBJ2-1|TRBD1|15
TGTGCCAGCAGCCGGGACAGGACCTCGGGCAATGAGCAGTTCTTC
CASSRDRTSGNEQFF
>-|TRBV18|TRBJ2-1|-|12
TGTGCCAGCTCACTCCTGGGATCCGAGCAGTTCTTC
CASSLLGSEQFF
>-|TRBV5-1|TRBJ1-6|-|16
TGCGCCAGCAGCCTGACAGGTCAGACGGATAATTCACCCCTCCACTTT
CASSLTGQTDNSPLHF
>-|TRBV29-1|TRBJ1-2|-|10
TGCAGCGTTGGCCCGGGTGGCTACACCTTC
CSVGPGGYTF
>-|TRBV6-5|TRBJ2-4|-|15
TGTGCCAGCAGTGGACCAGGATCTGGCAAAAACATTCAGTACTTC
CASSGPGSGKNIQYF
>-|TRBV9|TRBJ2-2|TRBD2|16
TGTGCCAGCAGCGTAACACTAGCGGGAGGGACCGGGGAGCTGTTTTTT
CASSVTLAGGTGELFF
>-|TRBV29-1|TRBJ1-5|TRBD1|14
TGCAGCGCAAAAACAGGGGGCTGGGATCAGCCCCAGCATTTT
CSAKTGGWDQPQHF
>-|TRBV12-3/TRBV12-4|TRBJ2-3|-|12
TGTGCCAGCAAAAGAAGCACAGATACGCAGTATTTT
CASKRSTDTQYF
>-|TRBV12-3/TRBV12-4|TRBJ2-7|-|11
TGTGCCAGCAGTCTACACCACGAGCAGTACTTC
CASSLHHEQYF
>-|TRBV12-3/TRBV12-4|TRBJ1-2|TRBD1|12
TGTGCCAGCAGCAACAACAGGGGAGGCTGCACCTTC
CASSNNRGGCTF
>-|TRBV12-3/TRBV12-4|TRBJ1-1|TRBD1|14
TGTGCCAGCAGGGACGGACAGGTAGGCACTGAAGCTTTCTTT
CASRDGQVGTEAFF
>-|TRBV12-3/TRBV12-4|TRBJ2-2|TRBD2|15
TGTGCCAGCAGACTACTAGCGGGGGGGCCCGGGGAGCTGTTTTTT
CASRLLAGGPGELFF
>-|TRBV29-1|TRBJ1-1|-|12
TGCAGCGGGTATACGGGGAACACTGAAGCTTTCTTT
CSGYTGNTEAFF
>-|TRBV5-1|TRBJ2-3|TRBD1|17
TGCGCCAGCAGACGACAGGGGACGGGCTCTAGCACAGATACGCAGTATTTT
CASRRQGTGSSTDTQYF
>-|TRBV19|TRBJ1-5|-|15
TGTGCCAGTAGTGTCCCTCCTGGGGGCAATCAGCCCCAGCATTTT
CASSVPPGGNQPQHF
>-|TRBV7-9|TRBJ1-4|-|14
TGTGCCAGCAGCCCGGGGACATCTTGGGAAAAACTGTTTTTT
CASSPGTSWEKLFF
>-|TRBV20-1|TRBJ2-3|TRBD2|18
TGCAGTGCTAGAGTGAAGACTAGCGGGCCGAGTAGCACAGATACGCAGTATTTT
CSARVKTSGPSSTDTQYF
>-|TRBV19|TRBJ2-7|-|13
TGTGCCAGTAGTGTCCCCGCATCCTACGAGCAGTACTTC
CASSVPASYEQYF
>-|TRBV29-1|TRBJ1-4|-|12
TGCAGCGTCATCACACAGGATGAAAAACTGTTTTTT
CSVITQDEKLFF
>once|TRBV5-1|TRBJ2-7|-|14
TGCGCCAGCAGCATCACGTCAGAAAAATACGAGCAGTACTTC
CASSITSEKYEQYF
>-|TRBV4-2|TRBJ2-5|-|16
TGTGCCAGCAGCCAAGATGGCACTCGGCAATTAGAGACCCAGTACTTC
CASSQDGTRQLETQYF
>-|TRBV20-1|TRBJ2-1|TRBD2|14
TGCAGTGCCCCGCCGACTAGCGGAAACAATGAGCAGTTCTTC
CSAPPTSGNNEQFF
>-|TRBV14|TRBJ1-6|-|15
TGTGCCAGCAGCCAGGCTATTGCGGCAATTTCACCCCTCCACTTT
CASSQAIAAISPLHF
>-|TRBV19|TRBJ2-3|-|12
TGTGCCAGTACCCGGGCCGGAGATACGCAGTATTTT
CASTRAGDTQYF
>once|TRBV2|TRBJ2-3|TRBD2|15
TGTGCCAGCAGTCCCCGGACTAGCGGGGCGGATACGCAGTATTTT
CASSPRTSGADTQYF
>-|TRBV7-9|TRBJ1-6|-|15
TGTGCCAGTCATACAGGGTACGACCATAATTCACCCCTCCACTTT
CASHTGYDHNSPLHF
>-|TRBV15|TRBJ2-3|-|13
TGTGCCACCAGCAGAGATTTAGCAGATACGCAGTATTTT
CATSRDLADTQYF
>-|TRBV6-4|TRBJ1-1|-|13
TGTGCCAGCAGCGCAGGGTTTGACACTGAAGCTTTCTTT
CASSAGFDTEAFF
>once|TRBV3-1|TRBJ2-7|TRBD1|14
TGTGCCAGCAGCCAATCCGACAGGGGCTACGAGCAGTACTTC
CASSQSDRGYEQYF
>-|TRBV20-1|TRBJ2-7|-|13
TGCAGTGCTCCTAGACCACCCCGTTACGAGCAGTACTTC
CSAPRPPRYEQYF
>-|TRBV14|TRBJ2-3|-|16
TGTGCCAGCAGCCAAGGTGTATCCGCTAGCACAGATACGCAGTATTTT
CASSQGVSASTDTQYF
>once|TRBV3-1|TRBJ2-5|-|14
TGTGCCAGCAGCCAAATGGGACAACAAGAGACCCAGTACTTC
CASSQMGQQETQYF
>-|TRBV6-6|TRBJ2-2|-|13
TGTGCCAGCACCCCTCTTGGTACCGGGGAGCTGTTTTTT
CASTPLGTGELFF
>once|TRBV20-1|TRBJ2-7|-|14
TGCAGTGTAGGCTCGGGACGGCGCTCCTACGAGCAGTACTTC
CSVGSGRRSYEQYF
>-|TRBV4-3|TRBJ2-7|-|14
TGCGCCAGCAGCCAAGAACAGACGTCTATTGAGCAGTACTTC
CASSQEQTSIEQYF
>-|TRBV15|TRBJ1-6|-|14
TGTGCCACCAGCAGAAGGGACAAGAGTTCACCCCTCCACTTT
CATSRRDKSSPLHF
>-|TRBV3-1|TRBJ2-2|TRBD2|13
TGTGCCAGCAGCCGACTAGCAGGCGGGGAGCTGTTTTTT
CASSRLAGGELFF